These 18 T cell receptor beta chains were all obtained from the same sample, sequenced in a study of T cell changes during pregnancy in multiple sclerosis. Only in-frame clones appear in the TCRdb table, and some are missing; sequencing was by immunoSEQ multiplex PCR. The sample records 90,000 to 120,000 clones, less than 95% being singletons. Sequences were derived from peripheral blood, sampled in the third trimester of pregnancy. These receptors were collected from a female donor in good health, enrolled as a control in a pregnancy study.

The chain combines TRBV7-9 with TRBJ1-5; D gene ambiguous. The CDR3 consists of 15 residues. In germline, CDR1 is SEHNR, CDR2 FQNEAQ (reference sequence). V dropped 5 bases and J dropped 1 base, with 12 bases sitting between them. CDR3 nucleotides: TGTGCCAGCAGCGAGTGGCGGGAAAGCAATCAGCCCCAGCATTTT. It specifies CASSEWRESNQPQHF.

The V call is TRBV30, the J call TRBJ1-5; TRBD1 might be the D (5 bases). The germline V gene has CDR1 GTSNPN and CDR2 SVGIG (reference sequence). CDR3 length: 15 residues. Trimming took 2 bases from V and 3 from J, leaving 14 bases between them. The CDR3 DNA reads as TGTGCCTGGAGTCGATTGACAGATTTCAATCAGCCCCAGCATTTT. It specifies CAWSRLTDFNQPQHF.

The rearrangement joins TRBV11-2 to TRBJ2-7; the match to TRBD2 covers 10 bases. The CDR3 consists of 16 residues. V was clipped by 4 bases and J by 3 bases; unmatched bases: 9. CDR1 SGHAT and CDR2 FQNNGV come from the germline V gene. CDR3 protein: CASSSAIAGGGYEQYF. The CDR3 DNA reads TGTGCCAGCAGCTCTGCCATAGCGGGGGGTGGCTACGAGCAGTACTTC.

A note on this clone: One end of the junction does not line up with germline, which may come from a read error. V and J are TRBV5-1 and TRBJ1-1; D gene ambiguous. The CDR3 spans 13 residues. The germline CDR1 and CDR2 sequences are SGHRS and YFSETQ. The CDR3 loop is CASGLAAATEAFF. CDR3 coding DNA: TGCGCCAGCGGCTTGGCCGCGGCGACTGAAGCTTTCTTT.

This clone was picked up one time. This sequence joins TRBV4-1 and TRBJ2-7; 12 nucleotides line up with TRBD2. The CDR3 loop spans 14 amino acids. From germline, CDR1 is MGHRA and CDR2 YSYEKL. V was clipped by 1 base and J by 8 bases; unmatched bases: 3. The CDR3 sequence is CASSQGLAGVKQYF. CDR3 DNA sequence: TGCGCCAGCAGCCAAGGACTAGCGGGGGTTAAGCAGTACTTC.

The chain uses TRBV7-8 and TRBJ2-6; TRBD1 is a possible D gene (5 bases). CDR3 size: 16 residues. V was pared by 0 bases and J by 2 bases, with 8 bases between. Germline V gives CDR1 SGHVS, CDR2 FQNEAQ. The CDR3 DNA sequence: TGTGCCAGCAGCTTAGCGGCCAGGGCTGGGGCCAACGTCCTGACTTTC. This translates into CASSLAARAGANVLTF.

Concerning this clone: This same CDR3 is encoded by further DNA sequences in the sample. The V call is TRBV7-2, the J call TRBJ1-1; D uncertain. There are 13 residues in the CDR3. Trimming left V 2 bases short and J 1 base short, with 5 bases between. Germline V gives CDR1 SGHTA, CDR2 FQGNSA. The chain's CDR3 is CASSLNRNTEAFF. The CDR3, as DNA: TGTGCCAGCAGCTTAAACAGGAACACTGAAGCTTTCTTT.

V is TRBV11-3 and J is TRBJ2-3; no clear D. Trimming took off 5 bases at V and 1 base at J, with 10 bases between the two ends. The CDR3 spans 14 residues. Germline assignment: CDR1 SGHNT and CDR2 YENEEA. The CDR3 sequence: CASSPTRGTDTQYF. CDR3 DNA: TGTGCCAGCAGCCCGACACGCGGCACAGATACGCAGTATTTT.

The chain is built from TRBV6-5 and TRBJ1-6; the match to TRBD1 covers 7 bases. The CDR3 contains 14 residues. The germline V gene has CDR1 MNHEY and CDR2 SVGAGI. V was pared by 6 bases and J by 6 bases, with 5 bases of the junction left unmatched. CDR3 sequence reads: CASSLQGLNSPLHF. The DNA of the CDR3 is TGTGCCAGCAGCCTACAGGGGCTTAATTCACCCCTCCACTTT.

The V and J genes are TRBV14 and TRBJ2-1; the D gene is possibly TRBD2 (5 bases). CDR1 and CDR2 from the germline V gene are SGHDN and FVKESK. Trimming removed 1 base at V and 3 bases at J, with 7 bases between. The CDR3 consists of 14 residues. The CDR3 is CASSQAGFYNEQFF. CDR3 DNA: TGTGCCAGCAGCCAAGCGGGGTTCTACAATGAGCAGTTCTTC.

This clone has just a few counts. The chain couples TRBV19 to TRBJ2-2; a weak D match, TRBD2 (7 bases). This CDR3 spans 15 amino acids. CDR1 and CDR2 from the germline V gene are LNHDA and SQIVND (reference sequence). Between the trimmed V and J ends, which lost 3 bases and 7 bases, there was a span of 15 bases. Here the CDR3 reads CASSILGGLGGELFF. The DNA of the CDR3 is TGTGCCAGTAGTATTTTGGGGGGGCTAGGCGGGGAGCTGTTTTTT.

This chain connects TRBV7-8 to TRBJ1-5; tentative D call: TRBD1 (5 bases). Germline V gene sequence: CDR1 SGHVS, CDR2 FQNEAQ. With 2 bases removed from V and 1 base from J, the gap between germline ends came to 15 bases. This CDR3 region has 17 residues. This chain's CDR3 is CASSLPGLGWSNQPQHF. CDR3 coding DNA: TGTGCCAGCAGCTTACCAGGGCTGGGTTGGAGCAATCAGCCCCAGCATTTT.

V usage is TRBV30 and J usage is TRBJ1-5, with D hard to call. The germline V gene has CDR1 GTSNPN and CDR2 SVGIG (reference sequence). V gave up 1 base and J gave up 4 bases, with 8 bases separating them. This CDR3 has 13 amino acids. CDR3 coding DNA: TGTGCCTGGAGTGCACAGATTAATCAGCCCCAGCATTTT. Translated, it gives CAWSAQINQPQHF.

CDR3: CASSWAGSLAQPQHF. The CDR3 region has the DNA TGTGCCAGCAGCTGGGCGGGTAGTTTGGCTCAGCCCCAGCATTTT. V and J are TRBV5-5 and TRBJ1-5; D remains ambiguous. The CDR3 has 15 amino acids. Germline loops: CDR1 SGHKS, CDR2 YYEKEE (reference sequence). The V and J ends lost 3 bases and 6 bases respectively, with 16 bases between them.

A single count supports this clone. The V and J genes are TRBV7-2 and TRBJ2-7, with 7 bases lining up with TRBD2. From germline, CDR1 is SGHTA and CDR2 FQGNSA. CDR3 size: 13 residues. Trimming at V came to 6 bases and at J to 9 bases, leaving 11 bases not matched to a gene. CDR3 region: CASSQGGMAVQYF. For the CDR3, the DNA is TGTGCCAGCAGTCAGGGAGGGATGGCGGTGCAGTACTTC.

This clone was seen just once. V and J are TRBV4-3 and TRBJ1-2, with D uncertain. Germline assignment: CDR1 LGHNA and CDR2 YSLEER. V lost 1 base to trimming and J lost 1 base, with 7 bases between them. CDR3 size: 14 residues. The CDR3 loop reads CASSQVNSNYGYTF. The CDR3 nucleotides read TGCGCCAGCAGCCAAGTGAACAGTAACTATGGCTACACCTTC.

This clone showed up just once. The CDR3, as DNA: TGTGCCAGCAGTGATTCGGCAGGGGGTAACACAGATACGCAGTATTTT. Its protein is CASSDSAGGNTDTQYF. The V call is TRBV6-1, the J call TRBJ2-3, with TRBD1 matching over 7 bases. The CDR3 runs to 16 residues. The germline CDR1 and CDR2 sequences are MNHNS and SASEGT. The ends lost 3 bases at V and 2 bases at J; junction bases unmatched: 8.

The rearrangement uses TRBV7-9 and TRBJ1-1; D gene uncertain. Germline V gene data show CDR1 as SEHNR and CDR2 as FQNEAQ (reference sequence). The CDR3 is 12 residues long. The V end was cut by 0 bases, the J end by 7 bases, with 6 bases between. For the CDR3, the DNA is TGTGCCAGCAGCTTAGCGGCAGATGAAGCTTTCTTT. Translated: CASSLAADEAFF.